The clone carrying this T cell receptor beta chain was observed a few times. Antigen specificity is unknown. The sample is drawn from a study of beta chain features in type 1 diabetes. Study information: All samples together contributed more than 90,000,000 sorted cells for examination. Overall study results and limits: Researchers report that Type 1 diabetes patients had moderately but significantly shorter TCRB CDR3s across all four CD4+ subsets. The study found fewer insertions and more deletions at VDJ junctions in type 1 diabetes patients. Here, the possible influence of HLA type (on TCRB rearrangement) remained unresolved.

Reverse transcription of all isolated RNA meant that expressed TCRB transcripts were sequenced. Profiling relied on immunoSEQ multiplex PCR, and the TCRdb table lists in-frame clones only, not all of them. There are some 16,000 clones in the sample; approximately 76% occur only once, and roughly 0.32% lies in the top ten. Trimming left V 5 bases short and J 7 bases short, with 12 bases between. Germline CDR1 and CDR2: PRHDT and FYEKMQ (reference sequence). This CDR3 has 13 amino acids. The TCR was taken from a woman aged 18-29 years with type 1 diabetes. The chain is built from TRBV13 and TRBJ2-1, with a possible D match to TRBD1 (6 bases). Input material: stem cell memory CD4+ T cells from blood. CDR3 bases: TGTGCCAGCAGCCTTGTGAGGGGGAATGAGCAGTTCTTC. Translated: CASSLVRGNEQFF.